Following are 17 T cell receptor beta chains from one sample sequenced in a study of T-cell reconstitution after alpha-beta-depleted transplantation in children. Unique molecular identifiers tagged the TCRbeta library. One entry per CDR3 protein results from TCRdb running MiXCR on the PCR reads. The table has more than 40,000 distinct CDR3 sequences, roughly 50% seen once; the top ten hold more than 30%. The sequenced sample was peripheral blood, obtained before TCRalphabeta/CD19-depleted stem cell transplant. Receptors were obtained from a boy under two years old with SCID, due to receive a stem cell transplant.

The chain recombines TRBV5-6 with TRBJ1-2, with D hard to call. CDR1 and CDR2 from the germline V gene are SGHDT and YYEEEE. With 4 bases removed from V and 8 bases from J, the gap between germline ends came to 9 bases. The CDR3 is 11 residues long. DNA for the CDR3: TGTGCCAGCAGCAGTACGGCCGGCTACACCTTC. It translates to CASSSTAGYTF.

The V call is TRBV20-1, the J call TRBJ1-1; D gene uncertain. Germline CDR1 and CDR2: DFQATT and SNEGSKA (reference sequence). CDR3 length equals 13 residues. Trimming removed 5 bases from V and 5 bases from J, with 15 bases in between. Here the CDR3 DNA reads TGCAGTGCTTTCGAGGGTGGTAGGACTGAAGCTTTCTTT. This translates into CSAFEGGRTEAFF.

The rearrangement joins TRBV3-1 to TRBJ2-7, with 8 bases matching TRBD1. Germline V gene sequence: CDR1 LGHDT, CDR2 YNNKEL (reference sequence). V shed 3 bases, J shed 11 bases, and the junction held 12 bases outside the gene matches. The CDR3 is 14 amino acids. The CDR3 is CASSHPGQVAAKYF. The CDR3, as DNA: TGTGCCAGCAGCCACCCGGGACAGGTCGCCGCTAAGTACTTC.

The CDR3 nucleotides are TGTGCCAGCAGCTTCTCACCTGAGCAGTTCTTC. Its translation is CASSFSPEQFF. The genes are TRBV7-8 and TRBJ2-1; the D is unclear. CDR1 is SGHVS and CDR2 is FQNEAQ in the germline V gene. V lost 3 bases, J lost 9 bases, and 6 bases lay in between. The CDR3 has 11 amino acids.

The rearrangement joins TRBV20-1 to TRBJ2-7; 13 nucleotides align to TRBD2. After removal of 4 bases from V and 1 base from J, the junction contained 13 bases not matched to a gene. The germline CDR1 and CDR2 sequences are DFQATT and SNEGSKA (reference sequence). The CDR3 spans 18 residues. This chain's CDR3 is CSANFPGLAGLRSYEQYF. DNA of the CDR3: TGCAGTGCTAATTTTCCGGGACTAGCGGGGTTAAGGTCCTACGAGCAGTACTTC.

This rearrangement joins TRBV7-2 to TRBJ2-5, with 10 bases that match TRBD2. In germline, CDR1 is SGHTA, CDR2 FQGNSA. With 2 bases clipped from V and 2 bases from J, the junction kept 5 bases outside the gene matches. This CDR3 region has 16 residues. The CDR3 bases are TGTGCCAGCAGCTTAAACCAAGCGGGGGGGCAAGAGACCCAGTACTTC. Residues: CASSLNQAGGQETQYF.

This clonotype is a singleton in its sample. The genes are TRBV12-3 or TRBV12-4 and TRBJ2-3; D might be TRBD1 (6 bases). The CDR3 extends over 14 amino acids. V lost 6 bases, J lost 4 bases, and 14 bases lay in between. CDR3 residues: CASRITGSPDTQYF. The CDR3 nucleotides read TGTGCCAGCAGGATTACAGGGTCGCCAGATACGCAGTATTTT.

The J gene is TRBJ1-1, the V gene TRBV7-2; D is undetermined. The CDR3 consists of 15 residues. Trimming took 5 bases from V and 4 from J, leaving 17 bases between them. Looked up from germline, CDR1 is SGHTA and CDR2 is FQGNSA. The CDR3 DNA is TGTGCCAGCAGCCCACCGGGGTCGTGGAGCACTGAAGCTTTCTTT. Protein sequence: CASSPPGSWSTEAFF.

This clonotype has ten or more counts. The rearrangement uses TRBV18 and TRBJ1-6; possibly TRBD1 for D (6 bases). Germline V gene data show CDR1 as KGHSH and CDR2 as LQKENI. CDR3 length equals 15 residues. The V and J ends lost 4 bases and 7 bases respectively, with 14 bases between them. The CDR3 DNA reads as TGTGCCAGCTCACTTTCAGGGGCCCTGAATTCACCCCTCCACTTT. Its protein product is CASSLSGALNSPLHF.

The gene calls are TRBV29-1 and TRBJ1-2; 10 nucleotides align to TRBD1. The CDR3 totals 18 residues. After removal of 4 bases from V and 3 bases from J, the junction contained 17 bases not matched to a gene. Germline V gene data show CDR1 as SQVTM and CDR2 as ANQGSEA. The CDR3 spells CSVAGGSDRGQEDYGYTF. DNA for the CDR3: TGCAGCGTTGCGGGCGGGAGTGACAGGGGGCAGGAGGACTATGGCTACACCTTC.

This clonotype turned up a few times. The chain couples TRBV6-1 to TRBJ2-1, with 9 positions matching TRBD1. The CDR3 is 13 residues long. The V gene's germline CDR1 is MNHNS and CDR2 SASEGT. J was trimmed by 7 bases and V by 6 bases; bases with no gene match: 4. CDR3 nucleotide sequence: TGTGCCAGCAGCCCGACAGGGGGGAATGAGCAGTTCTTC. Translated, it gives CASSPTGGNEQFF.

This clonotype was picked up a small number of times. The chain links TRBV12-3 or TRBV12-4 to TRBJ2-7, with D perhaps matching TRBD2 (6 bases). V lost 2 bases to trimming and J lost 3 bases, with 11 bases between them. The CDR3 sequence is 14 residues long. The CDR3 loop is CASSLRELFYEQYF. The CDR3 nucleotides read TGTGCCAGCAGTTTACGGGAGCTGTTCTACGAGCAGTACTTC.

The chain combines TRBV5-1 with TRBJ2-6; D perhaps matches TRBD2 (5 bases). The V and J ends lost 0 bases and 1 base respectively, with 17 bases between them. The CDR3 has 19 residues. The germline CDR1 and CDR2 sequences are SGHRS and YFSETQ. CDR3 in amino acids: CASSLDGRVTQSGANVLTF. CDR3 sequence (DNA): TGCGCCAGCAGCTTGGATGGGCGGGTCACCCAATCTGGGGCCAACGTCCTGACTTTC.

V is TRBV6-1 and J is TRBJ1-2; D is uncertain. The germline V and J ends were trimmed by 6 bases and 3 bases, with 17 bases remaining between them. This CDR3 has 15 residues. Germline CDR1 and CDR2: MNHNS and SASEGT. The CDR3 reads CASRSSGQRHYGYTF. CDR3 DNA: TGTGCCAGCAGGTCATCGGGCCAAAGGCACTATGGCTACACCTTC.

This clonotype was found a few times. The chain's CDR3 is CATSRRQMNTEAFF. The CDR3 DNA follows: TGTGCCACCAGCAGAAGACAGATGAACACTGAAGCTTTCTTT. This chain uses TRBV15 with TRBJ1-1; perhaps TRBD1 as D (5 bases). Trimming cost V 2 bases and J 0 bases, with 7 bases left between them. Germline V lookup: CDR1 LNHNV, CDR2 YYDKDF (reference sequence). CDR3 length: 14 amino acids.

In this sample, this clonotype turned up once. This chain links TRBV5-6 with TRBJ2-7; TRBD2 matches 7 bases. The ends lost 4 bases at V and 2 bases at J; junction bases unmatched: 0. The germline CDR1 and CDR2 sequences are SGHDT and YYEEEE. This CDR3 region has 12 residues. The CDR3 sequence is CASSRGAYEQYF. In DNA form, the CDR3 reads TGTGCCAGCAGCCGGGGGGCCTACGAGCAGTACTTC. Variable domain in full (rest from reference TRBV5-6 and TRBJ2-7): DAGVTQSPTHLIKTRGQQVTLRCSPKSGHDTVSWYQQALGQGPQFIFQYYEEEERQRGNFPDRFSGHQFPNYSSELNVNALLLGDSALYLCASSRGAYEQYFGPGTRLTVT.

The chain couples TRBV6-1 to TRBJ2-3; 8 nucleotides align to TRBD2. V gave up 6 bases and J gave up 2 bases; unmatched junction bases: 4. This CDR3 is built from 14 residues. The germline CDR1 and CDR2 sequences are MNHNS and SASEGT. In DNA form, the CDR3 reads TGTGCCAGCAGGGGACTAGGGGACACAGATACGCAGTATTTT. Its protein is CASRGLGDTDTQYF.